This T cell receptor (beta chain) comes out of a study of blood T cell repertoires in COVID-19. Overall study: PBMCs, B-cell-depleted T cells, or T cells were the source of the cDNA or gDNA that made up the material.

In the authors' methods: It was from reference gene primer amplification that nucleated cell counts were estimated. The data were produced by immunoSEQ multiplex PCR, yet TCRdb's version contains in-frame clones alone and is incomplete. The V and J calls and clone size come from that table; D and trimming were worked out from the DNA. The top ten clones hold approximately 8% of a sample with 150,000 to 200,000 clones, 80% to 90% of them seen once. This sequence was found in a man aged 60 to 69 with acute or convalescent COVID-19. The sequencing sample was made of peripheral blood.

The CDR3 sequence is CASSTQVMRTEAFF. The CDR3, as DNA: TGTGCCAGCAGTACACAGGTGATGAGGACTGAAGCTTTCTTT. The genes are TRBV28 and TRBJ1-1; D perhaps matches TRBD1 (5 bases). From germline, CDR1 is MDHEN and CDR2 SYDVKM. V lost 5 bases to trimming and J lost 5 bases, with 15 bases between them. The CDR3 covers 14 residues.